Below, 9 T cell receptor beta chains from the same sample are listed, as sequenced in a study of blood T cell repertoires in COVID-19. The table came from immunoSEQ multiplex PCR; TCRdb's copy has only in-frame clones and leaves some out. The sample carries 90,000 or so clones, over 70% recorded once. Material for sequencing was peripheral blood. All receptors derive from a man older than 75 with active or convalescent COVID-19.

The chain links TRBV5-4 to TRBJ1-1; TRBD1 aligns across 8 bases. The germline V gene has CDR1 SGHNT and CDR2 YYREEE (reference sequence). Trimming removed 0 bases from V and 11 bases from J; junction bases left unmatched: 9. The CDR3 runs to 14 residues. CDR3 sequence reads: CASSLAGTGGSAFF. The CDR3, as DNA: TGTGCCAGCAGCTTGGCCGGGACAGGCGGGTCTGCTTTCTTT.

The chain employs TRBV5-6 and TRBJ1-1, with TRBD1 as a possible D gene (6 bases). CDR3 length: 16 residues. Trimming cost V 1 base and J 0 bases, with 13 bases left between them. In germline, CDR1 is SGHDT, CDR2 YYEEEE. Written as DNA, the CDR3 is TGTGCCAGCAGCTTGAGGTCAGGGGTCATGAACACTGAAGCTTTCTTT. Its translation: CASSLRSGVMNTEAFF.

This clone showed up just once. DNA of the CDR3: TGTGCCAGCAGCTCCCAGGGACACTTAAACACTGAAGCTTTCTTT. Its translation: CASSSQGHLNTEAFF. The chain recombines TRBV13 with TRBJ1-1, with D possibly TRBD1 on 6 matching bases. Germline assignment: CDR1 PRHDT and CDR2 FYEKMQ (reference sequence). V dropped 4 bases and J dropped 2 bases, with 14 bases sitting between them. This CDR3 region has 15 residues.

The rearrangement uses TRBV19 and TRBJ1-2, with 7 nucleotides matching TRBD1. Germline trimming cut 4 bases from V and 6 bases from J; bases unmatched to any gene: 14. CDR1 and CDR2 from the germline V gene are LNHDA and SQIVND (reference sequence). The CDR3 runs to 16 residues. CDR3 nucleotides: TGTGCCAGTAGTACACGAGGGGGCAGGGACGGCGATGGCTACACCTTC. Protein product: CASSTRGGRDGDGYTF.

The chain carries TRBV12-3 or TRBV12-4 and TRBJ2-7, with TRBD1 identical over 9 bases. The CDR3 is 13 residues long. The V gene end was trimmed by 6 bases and the J gene end by 3 bases; junction bases not matched to a gene: 3. The CDR3: CASRGQGHYEQYF. CDR3 coding DNA: TGTGCCAGCAGGGGACAGGGCCACTACGAGCAGTACTTC.

This chain joins TRBV7-2 and TRBJ1-6; D is unresolved. V shed 1 base and J shed 7 bases, with 17 bases lying between them. This CDR3 is 17 amino acids long. Germline V gene sequence: CDR1 SGHTA, CDR2 FQGNSA. As DNA, the CDR3 is TGTGCCAGCAGCTTAGAGAGCTTGGGCACGGTGAATTCACCCCTCCACTTT. Encoded protein: CASSLESLGTVNSPLHF.

The CDR3, as DNA: TGTGCCAGCAGTTCCCACGAGCTCCTTAGCTACGAGCAGTACTTC. It codes for CASSSHELLSYEQYF. The chain links TRBV28 to TRBJ2-7, with D hard to call. Trimming took off 4 bases at V and 3 bases at J, with 16 bases between the two ends. The CDR3 is made up of 15 amino acids. Looked up from germline, CDR1 is MDHEN and CDR2 is SYDVKM. The entire variable domain, with the rest obtained from reference TRBV28 and TRBJ2-7, is as follows: DVKVTQSSRYLVKRTGEKVFLECVQDMDHENMFWYRQDPGLGLRLIYFSYDVKMKEKGDIPEGYSVSREKKERFSLILESASTNQTSMYLCASSSHELLSYEQYFGPGTRLTVT.

This clone was seen a single time. The chain employs TRBV24-1 and TRBJ2-3; tentatively, D is TRBD1 (5 bases). V was shortened by 6 bases and J by 2 bases, with 14 bases between the two germline ends. Germline lookup yields CDR1 KGHDR and CDR2 SFDVKD. This CDR3 has 15 residues. The CDR3 nucleotides read TGTGCCACCAGTAGGGGTCGACAGTTCACAGATACGCAGTATTTT. Translated, it gives CATSRGRQFTDTQYF.

V gene TRBV9 combines with J gene TRBJ2-1; 14 nucleotides line up with TRBD2. This CDR3 has 15 residues. The ends lost 4 bases at V and 7 bases at J; junction bases unmatched: 4. Per the germline V gene, CDR1 is SGDLS and CDR2 is YYNGEE. The CDR3 loop reads CASSPWTSGGNEQFF. The CDR3 DNA reads as TGTGCCAGCAGCCCCTGGACTAGCGGGGGGAATGAGCAGTTCTTC.